Listed below are T cell receptor beta chains from one sample, sequenced in a study of circulating and synovial CD4+ cells in juvenile arthritis. Sequencing used immunoSEQ multiplex PCR; TCRdb keeps in-frame clones, though not all of them. The sample consists of approximately 3,700 clones, approximately 84% of them appearing once. Sequencing used CD4+ T cells from synovial fluid. These receptors were obtained from a human donor with juvenile idiopathic arthritis. Both conserved end residues are part of each CDR3. Each record gives: D gene, V gene, J gene, clone size, CDR3 protein, CDR3 DNA. D genes are given only for firm matches. Clone sizes are given selectively: once, few, many, or a class where the clone is expanded.

TRBD1	TRBV29-1	TRBJ1-1	-	CSVGDRGHGTEAFF	TGCAGCGTTGGGGACAGGGGGCATGGCACTGAAGCTTTCTTT
TRBD1	TRBV19	TRBJ1-5	few	CASSRAGQAGNQPQHF	TGTGCCAGTAGTCGGGCGGGACAGGCGGGAAATCAGCCCCAGCATTTT
-	TRBV21-1	TRBJ1-6	-	CASRPEGAGSDSPLHF	TGTGCCAGCAGACCGGAGGGGGCAGGTTCGGATTCACCCCTCCACTTT
-	TRBV7-8	TRBJ1-1	-	CASSFRAMNTEAFF	TGTGCCAGCAGCTTTCGAGCGATGAACACTGAAGCTTTCTTT
-	TRBV10-3	TRBJ1-1	-	CAISDPQGLSTEAFF	TGTGCCATCAGTGATCCGCAGGGGTTGAGCACTGAAGCTTTCTTT
-	TRBV7-2	TRBJ1-1	once	CASSLGGRGEAFF	TGTGCCAGCAGCTTGGGAGGGCGGGGTGAAGCTTTCTTT
TRBD2	TRBV7-2	TRBJ2-3	few	CASSLGARTSGRAADTQYF	TGTGCCAGCAGCTTAGGTGCCCGGACTAGCGGGAGGGCCGCAGATACGCAGTATTTT
TRBD1	TRBV30	TRBJ1-6	-	CAWSTGTGYNSPLHF	TGTGCCTGGAGTACCGGGACAGGCTATAATTCACCCCTCCACTTT
TRBD1	TRBV30	TRBJ2-7	few	CAWSTPGQGTYEQYF	TGTGCCTGGAGTACCCCGGGACAGGGAACCTACGAGCAGTACTTC
TRBD2	TRBV5-1	TRBJ2-7	few	CASSLWGTSGSYEQYF	TGCGCCAGCAGCTTGTGGGGGACTAGCGGCTCCTACGAGCAGTACTTC
-	TRBV7-9	TRBJ2-1	-	CASTPSWANEQFF	TGTGCCAGCACCCCATCTTGGGCGAATGAGCAGTTCTTC
-	TRBV27	TRBJ1-5	-	CASSRAVNQPQHF	TGTGCCAGCTCGAGGGCAGTCAATCAGCCCCAGCATTTT
TRBD1	TRBV7-2	TRBJ1-4	-	CASSLGGTENEKLFF	TGTGCCAGCAGCTTAGGTGGGACAGAGAATGAAAAACTGTTTTTT
TRBD1	TRBV7-9	TRBJ1-5	-	CASSSGQPNQPQHF	TGTGCCAGCAGTTCGGGACAGCCCAATCAGCCCCAGCATTTT
TRBD1	TRBV4-2	TRBJ2-1	-	CASSQASGTAPYNEQFF	TGTGCCAGCAGCCAGGCTTCAGGGACAGCGCCCTACAATGAGCAGTTCTTC
TRBD2	TRBV14	TRBJ2-1	-	CASSMASGPHNEQFF	TGTGCCAGCAGCATGGCTAGCGGGCCTCACAATGAGCAGTTCTTC
-	TRBV6-5	TRBJ1-2	once	CASRTDFNYGYTF	TGTGCCAGTCGGACAGACTTTAACTATGGCTACACCTTC
TRBD2	TRBV27	TRBJ2-1	-	CASSDLRGSLNNEQFF	TGTGCCAGCAGTGATCTGCGCGGGAGCTTAAATAATGAGCAGTTCTTC
-	TRBV9	TRBJ2-7	-	CASSVGVGSSYEQYF	TGTGCCAGCAGCGTAGGGGTCGGGAGCTCCTACGAGCAGTACTTC
-	TRBV5-1	TRBJ2-5	-	CASSLAGSNIETQYF	TGCGCCAGCAGCTTGGCGGGAAGTAATATCGAGACCCAGTACTTC
-	TRBV27	TRBJ2-2	-	CASSFEINTGELFF	TGTGCCAGCAGTTTCGAGATAAACACCGGGGAGCTGTTTTTT
-	TRBV6-5	TRBJ2-7	-	CASSYWRGTRDEQYF	TGTGCCAGCAGTTACTGGCGGGGCACTCGGGACGAGCAGTACTTC
-	TRBV10-2	TRBJ1-2	-	CASSESMAAGGYTF	TGCGCCAGCAGTGAGTCAATGGCAGCGGGAGGCTACACCTTC